Listed below are T cell receptor beta chains from one sample, sequenced in a study of cytomegalovirus exposure and HLA in healthy donors. The data were produced by immunoSEQ multiplex PCR, yet TCRdb's version contains in-frame clones alone and is incomplete. The data hold some 140,000 clones, with over 60% observed a single time. Sample: PBMCs. The receptors were gathered from a male donor in good health and CMV-seropositive. Each CDR3 is given with its conserved first and last residue. D genes are given only for firm matches. Not all rows give a size; the values are once, few, many and, for expanded clones, a class.

j_call d_call v_call clone_size cdr3_aa cdr3_nt
TRBJ2-1 NA TRBV6-1 NA CASRATGIRNEQFF TGTGCCAGCAGAGCGACAGGAATCAGGAATGAGCAGTTCTTC
TRBJ2-2 TRBD1 TRBV10-3 once CAISSSTGGINTGELFF TGTGCCATCAGTTCATCAACAGGGGGCATAAACACCGGGGAGCTGTTTTTT
TRBJ1-2 NA TRBV7-9 few CASSLAYSNGYTF TGTGCCAGCAGCTTAGCGTACAGCAATGGCTACACCTTC
TRBJ2-7 TRBD2 TRBV11-3 NA CASSLEYLIREDF TGTGCCAGCAGCTTAGAGTATTTAATACGGGAGGACTTC
TRBJ2-3 NA TRBV9 NA CASSEGGARGSDTQYF TGTGCCAGCAGCGAGGGGGGGGCCAGAGGATCAGATACGCAGTATTTT
TRBJ2-7 NA TRBV9 NA CASSVAPRYEQYF TGTGCCAGCAGCGTCGCCCCTCGGTACGAGCAGTACTTC
TRBJ1-1 TRBD1 TRBV4-1 NA CASSRQGGDTEAFF TGCGCCAGCAGCCGACAGGGTGGGGACACTGAAGCTTTCTTT
TRBJ2-5 NA TRBV7-6 few CASSLEQGQQTQYF TGTGCCAGCAGCTTAGAACAGGGTCAACAGACCCAGTACTTC
TRBJ2-6 TRBD1 TRBV13 NA CASSLGDRGLSGANVLTF TGTGCCAGCAGCTTAGGGGACAGGGGGCTCTCTGGGGCCAACGTCCTGACTTTC
TRBJ1-1 NA TRBV7-9 NA CASSRDTYTEAFF TGTGCCAGCAGCCGGGACACCTACACTGAAGCTTTCTTT
TRBJ2-1 TRBD1 TRBV7-8 NA CASSSTGREQFF TGTGCCAGCAGCTCGACAGGGAGAGAGCAGTTCTTC
TRBJ2-5 TRBD2 TRBV28 NA CASSFPSGWGETQYF TGTGCCAGCAGTTTTCCTAGCGGGTGGGGGGAGACCCAGTACTTC
TRBJ2-1 NA TRBV7-9 NA CASSLVRGGLDEQFF TGTGCCAGCAGCTTAGTGCGGGGCGGTCTGGATGAGCAGTTCTTC
TRBJ2-7 TRBD2 TRBV5-5 NA CASSLALAASYEQYF TGTGCCAGCAGCTTGGCCCTAGCGGCTTCCTACGAGCAGTACTTC
TRBJ1-1 NA TRBV9 once CASSVDSSPVEAFF TGTGCCAGCAGCGTAGATAGCTCTCCCGTTGAAGCTTTCTTT
TRBJ2-1 TRBD2 TRBV6-4 NA CASQREPSYNEQFF TGTGCCAGCCAGCGGGAGCCCTCCTACAATGAGCAGTTCTTC
TRBJ2-2 TRBD2 TRBV4-1 NA CASSTGPSGRVLGELFF TGCGCCAGCAGCACTGGCCCCAGCGGGAGAGTTTTAGGGGAGCTGTTTTTT
TRBJ1-1 NA TRBV19 NA CASSPDRIEAFF TGTGCCAGTAGTCCCGACAGGATAGAAGCTTTCTTT
TRBJ2-3 NA TRBV7-2 few CASSFQRRLLTDTQYF TGTGCCAGCAGCTTCCAGCGACGGCTCCTCACAGATACGCAGTATTTT
TRBJ2-2 TRBD2 TRBV4-2 NA CASSRGTSGENTGELFF TGTGCCAGCAGCCGGGGGACTAGCGGGGAAAACACCGGGGAGCTGTTTTTT
TRBJ2-2 NA TRBV19 NA CASNPVGHQGPGELFF TGTGCCAGTAACCCTGTGGGACACCAGGGGCCCGGGGAGCTGTTTTTT
TRBJ1-1 TRBD1 TRBV6-1 NA CASENRGRRTEAFF TGTGCCAGCGAAAACAGGGGGCGTCGCACTGAAGCTTTCTTT
TRBJ2-1 TRBD2 TRBV29-1 NA CSLTSGVDEQFF TGCTCATTGACTAGCGGGGTGGATGAGCAGTTCTTC
TRBJ2-7 NA TRBV7-3 NA CASSLGDAGYEQYF TGTGCCAGCAGCTTAGGAGACGCAGGGTACGAGCAGTACTTC
TRBJ1-4 NA TRBV18 NA CASSPRRSASNEKLFF TGTGCCAGCTCACCACGTCGGTCCGCATCTAATGAAAAACTGTTTTTT
TRBJ2-3 NA TRBV7-3 once CASSLRWGETDTQYF TGTGCCAGCAGCTTACGGTGGGGGGAAACAGATACGCAGTATTTT
TRBJ2-3 TRBD2 TRBV6-1 few CASSETSGGADTQYF TGTGCCAGCAGTGAGACTAGCGGGGGGGCAGATACGCAGTATTTT
TRBJ2-2 NA TRBV4-1 NA CASSQAPQGVPGELFF TGCGCCAGCAGCCAAGCCCCACAGGGTGTCCCCGGGGAGCTGTTTTTT
TRBJ1-6 TRBD1 TRBV27 NA CASRTGTGLNSPLHF TGTGCCAGCAGGACGGGGACAGGGCTTAATTCACCCCTCCACTTT
TRBJ1-2 NA TRBV5-1 NA CASSSRGQGSHGYTF TGCGCCAGCAGCTCGAGGGGTCAGGGGTCCCATGGCTACACCTTC
TRBJ1-2 TRBD1 TRBV9 NA CASSAGQLHGYTF TGTGCCAGCAGCGCGGGACAGCTCCATGGCTACACCTTC
TRBJ2-5 NA TRBV27 NA CASSAKFGATYQETQYF TGTGCCAGCAGTGCAAAATTTGGGGCAACGTACCAAGAGACCCAGTACTTC
TRBJ2-7 TRBD2 TRBV6-5 once CASAGGPYEQYF TGTGCCAGCGCGGGGGGTCCCTACGAGCAGTACTTC
TRBJ2-1 TRBD2 TRBV6-5 NA CASSYGNGRVGNEQFF TGTGCCAGCAGTTACGGAAACGGGAGGGTCGGTAATGAGCAGTTCTTC
TRBJ2-2 NA TRBV4-3 NA CASSQGTRKWAGELFF TGCGCCAGCAGCCAAGGCACGAGGAAGTGGGCCGGGGAGCTGTTTTTT
TRBJ2-1 TRBD2 TRBV19 NA CASSIAGSGRATHEQFF TGTGCCAGTAGTATAGCAGGGAGCGGGAGGGCCACCCATGAGCAGTTCTTC
TRBJ2-2 NA TRBV7-6 NA CASSLGLQAGELFF TGTGCCAGCAGCTTAGGACTGCAAGCCGGGGAGCTGTTTTTT
TRBJ2-3 TRBD2 TRBV25-1 few CASSVGDLAGGPDTQYF TGTGCCAGCAGTGTAGGGGATCTAGCGGGGGGCCCAGATACGCAGTATTTT
TRBJ2-4 NA TRBV7-9 NA CASSRDNKNIQYF TGTGCCAGCAGCCGGGACAACAAAAACATTCAGTACTTC
TRBJ2-3 TRBD2 TRBV11-3 NA CASSLGGSTGRGTDTQYF TGTGCCAGCAGCTTAGGGGGGTCCACTGGGAGGGGCACAGATACGCAGTATTTT
TRBJ1-2 TRBD1 TRBV6-6 NA CASSYVQGRTHYGYTF TGTGCCAGCAGTTACGTACAGGGGAGGACCCACTATGGCTACACCTTC
TRBJ2-5 NA TRBV5-1 once CASSLVQVQETQYF TGCGCCAGCAGCTTGGTTCAGGTTCAAGAGACCCAGTACTTC
TRBJ1-1 NA TRBV7-8 NA CASSASGEGGGAFF TGTGCCAGCAGCGCGTCGGGGGAAGGCGGTGGGGCTTTCTTT
TRBJ2-7 TRBD2 TRBV18 NA CASSVGLGDREQYF TGTGCCAGCTCCGTCGGACTAGGGGATCGCGAGCAGTACTTC
TRBJ1-3 NA TRBV9 NA CASSALTSSGNTIYF TGTGCCAGCAGCGCCCTCACTAGCTCTGGAAACACCATATATTTT
TRBJ2-3 NA TRBV2 NA CASYGEETTDTQYF TGTGCCAGCTACGGGGAAGAGACCACAGATACGCAGTATTTT
TRBJ2-7 TRBD2 TRBV27 NA CASRPNSGSRRTYEQYF TGTGCCAGCAGGCCGAATAGCGGGAGTAGGCGCACCTACGAGCAGTACTTC
TRBJ1-1 NA TRBV27 NA CASRISRGNTEAFF TGTGCCAGCAGGATTAGCAGGGGCAACACTGAAGCTTTCTTT
TRBJ1-1 TRBD1 TRBV6-1 NA CASSRDRLNTEAFF TGTGCCAGCAGTCGGGACAGGCTGAACACTGAAGCTTTCTTT
TRBJ2-3 TRBD2 TRBV4-1 NA CASSQDWGGAGGFADTQYF TGCGCCAGCAGCCAAGATTGGGGAGGAGCGGGGGGGTTTGCAGATACGCAGTATTTT
TRBJ2-7 NA TRBV9 NA CASSHQRGGSDEQYF TGTGCCAGCAGCCACCAGCGCGGGGGCAGCGACGAGCAGTACTTC
TRBJ1-2 NA TRBV11-2 few CASSLGGEGGYTF TGTGCCAGCAGCTTAGGAGGGGAGGGGGGCTACACCTTC
TRBJ1-5 TRBD1 TRBV6-1 NA CASNRGNSNQPQHF TGTGCCAGCAACAGGGGAAATAGCAATCAGCCCCAGCATTTT
TRBJ1-6 TRBD1 TRBV19 NA CASSIQGAENSPLHF TGTGCCAGTAGTATCCAGGGGGCGGAGAATTCACCCCTCCACTTT
TRBJ1-2 NA TRBV28 few CALGRLAGGYTF TGTGCCTTGGGGAGGCTCGCGGGCGGCTACACCTTC
TRBJ2-1 TRBD2 TRBV27 NA CASSFSGRALEDEQFF TGTGCCAGCAGTTTTAGCGGGAGGGCCCTCGAGGATGAGCAGTTCTTC
TRBJ1-2 TRBD1 TRBV10-1 NA CASSKLGTGIYGYTF TGCGCCAGCAGTAAGCTCGGGACAGGGATCTATGGCTACACCTTC
TRBJ1-6 NA TRBV28 once CASQGKSPLHF TGTGCCAGCCAGGGTAAATCACCCCTCCACTTT
TRBJ2-1 TRBD2 TRBV30 NA CAWSLEAGANNEQFF TGTGCCTGGAGTTTAGAAGCGGGAGCTAACAATGAGCAGTTCTTC
TRBJ2-2 TRBD2 TRBV7-3 NA CASSLSGTSGGAAGELFF TGTGCCAGCAGCCTTTCCGGGACTAGCGGGGGGGCCGCCGGGGAGCTGTTTTTT